This TCR beta chain is from a study of cytomegalovirus exposure and HLA in healthy donors. Study-level points and caveats: Confirmation in vitro established that a few CMV-associated chains were specific for CMV antigens.

The germline CDR1 and CDR2 sequences are SGHVS and FNYEAQ. The CDR3 covers 16 residues. The V gene lost 1 base and the J gene lost 2 bases, with 14 bases spanning the gap. Primers for the PCR totalled 60 Vbeta and 13 Jbeta. The repertoire was sequenced with immunoSEQ multiplex PCR; TCRdb's copy has only in-frame clones and lacks some. The sample lists over 150,000 clones, around 79% occurring once. To note about this clone: The target antigen is unknown.

V usage is TRBV7-6 and J usage is TRBJ1-1, with a weak D call TRBD1 (6 bases). Input material: PBMCs. The sequence was obtained from a man aged 18 to 29 in good health and CMV-seronegative. This CDR3 is CASSLVDSFANTEAFF. Written as DNA, the CDR3 is TGTGCCAGCAGCTTAGTGGACAGTTTCGCCAACACTGAAGCTTTCTTT.